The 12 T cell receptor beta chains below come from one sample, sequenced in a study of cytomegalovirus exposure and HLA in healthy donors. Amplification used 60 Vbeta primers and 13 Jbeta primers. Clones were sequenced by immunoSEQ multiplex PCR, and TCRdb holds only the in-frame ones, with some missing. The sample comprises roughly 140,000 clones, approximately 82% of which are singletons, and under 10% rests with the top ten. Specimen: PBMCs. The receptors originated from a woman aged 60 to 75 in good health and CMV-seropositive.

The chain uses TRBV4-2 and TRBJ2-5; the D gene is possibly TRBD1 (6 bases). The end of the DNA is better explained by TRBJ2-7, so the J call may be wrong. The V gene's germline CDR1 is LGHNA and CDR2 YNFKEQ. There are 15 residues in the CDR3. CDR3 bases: TGTGCCAGCAGCCAAGGACCTGGACAGAAATACGAGCAGTACTTC. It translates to CASSQGPGQKYEQYF.

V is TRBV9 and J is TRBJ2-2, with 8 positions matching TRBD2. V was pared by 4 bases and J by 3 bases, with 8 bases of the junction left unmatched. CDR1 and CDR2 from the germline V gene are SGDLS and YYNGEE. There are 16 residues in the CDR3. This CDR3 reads CASSSPTGGDTGELFF. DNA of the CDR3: TGTGCCAGCAGCTCCCCAACGGGGGGGGACACCGGGGAGCTGTTTTTT.

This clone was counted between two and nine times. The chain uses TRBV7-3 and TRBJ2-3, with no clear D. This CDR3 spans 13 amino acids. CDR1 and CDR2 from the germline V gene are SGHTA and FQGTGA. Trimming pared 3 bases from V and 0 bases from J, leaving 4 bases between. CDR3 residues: CASSFGSTDTQYF. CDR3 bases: TGTGCCAGCAGCTTTGGCAGCACAGATACGCAGTATTTT.

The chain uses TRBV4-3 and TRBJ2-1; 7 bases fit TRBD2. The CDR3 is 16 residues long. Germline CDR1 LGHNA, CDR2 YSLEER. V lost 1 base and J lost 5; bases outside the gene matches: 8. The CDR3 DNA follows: TGCGCCAGCAGCCAAGGGTGGGGACTACCGAACAATGAGCAGTTCTTC. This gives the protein CASSQGWGLPNNEQFF.

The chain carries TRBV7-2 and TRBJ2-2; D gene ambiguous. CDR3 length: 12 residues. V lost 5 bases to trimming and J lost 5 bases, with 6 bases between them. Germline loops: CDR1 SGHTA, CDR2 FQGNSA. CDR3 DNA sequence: TGTGCCAGCAGCCCTTTAACCGGGGAGCTGTTTTTT. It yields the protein CASSPLTGELFF.

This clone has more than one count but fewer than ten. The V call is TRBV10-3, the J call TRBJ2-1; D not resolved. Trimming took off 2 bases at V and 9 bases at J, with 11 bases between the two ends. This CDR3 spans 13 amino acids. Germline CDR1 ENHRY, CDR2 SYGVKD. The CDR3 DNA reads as TGTGCCATCAGTGAGACGAGCTCTGTTGAGCAGTTCTTC. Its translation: CAISETSSVEQFF.

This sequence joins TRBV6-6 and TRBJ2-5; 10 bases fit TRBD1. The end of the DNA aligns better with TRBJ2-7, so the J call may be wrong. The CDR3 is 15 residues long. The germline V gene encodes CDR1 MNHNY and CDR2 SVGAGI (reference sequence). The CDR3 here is CASRGIRDRGYEQYF. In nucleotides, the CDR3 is TGTGCCAGCAGGGGAATCCGGGACAGGGGATACGAGCAGTACTTC.

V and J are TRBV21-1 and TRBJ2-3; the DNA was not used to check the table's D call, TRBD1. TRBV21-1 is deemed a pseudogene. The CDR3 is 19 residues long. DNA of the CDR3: TGTGCCAGCACTCAGGGGGGTCCGGGGGAAGCCCCAAGCACAGATACGCAGTATTTT. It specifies CASTQGGPGEAPSTDTQYF.

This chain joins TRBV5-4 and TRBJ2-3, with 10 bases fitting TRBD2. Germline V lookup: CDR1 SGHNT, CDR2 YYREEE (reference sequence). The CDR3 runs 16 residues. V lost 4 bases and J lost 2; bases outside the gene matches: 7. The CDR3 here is CASSTGLAVVTDTQYF. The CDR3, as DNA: TGTGCCAGCAGCACAGGACTAGCGGTAGTCACAGATACGCAGTATTTT. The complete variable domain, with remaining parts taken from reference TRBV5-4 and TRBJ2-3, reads ETGVTQSPTHLIKTRGQQVTLRCSSQSGHNTVSWYQQALGQGPQFIFQYYREEENGRGNFPPRFSGLQFPNYSSELNVNALELDDSALYLCASSTGLAVVTDTQYFGPGTRLTVL.

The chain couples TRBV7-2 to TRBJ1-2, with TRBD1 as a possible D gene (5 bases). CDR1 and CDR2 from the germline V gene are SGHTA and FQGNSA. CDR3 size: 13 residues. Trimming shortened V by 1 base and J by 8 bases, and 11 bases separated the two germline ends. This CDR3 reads CASSLDMGQGYTF. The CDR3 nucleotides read TGTGCCAGCAGCTTAGATATGGGGCAAGGCTACACCTTC.

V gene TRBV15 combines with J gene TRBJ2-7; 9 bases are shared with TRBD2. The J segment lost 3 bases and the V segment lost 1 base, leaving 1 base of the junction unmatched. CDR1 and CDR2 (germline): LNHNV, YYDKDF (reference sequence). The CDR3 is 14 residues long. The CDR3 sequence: CATSRGAGGYEQYF. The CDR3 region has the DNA TGTGCCACCAGCAGAGGAGCGGGAGGCTACGAGCAGTACTTC.

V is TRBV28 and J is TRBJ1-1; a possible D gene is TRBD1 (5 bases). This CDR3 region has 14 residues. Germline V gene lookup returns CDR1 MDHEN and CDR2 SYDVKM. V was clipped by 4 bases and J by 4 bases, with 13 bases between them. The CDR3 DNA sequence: TGTGCCAGCAGTTCCCCGGGGGGTGCCACTGAAGCTTTCTTT. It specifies CASSSPGGATEAFF. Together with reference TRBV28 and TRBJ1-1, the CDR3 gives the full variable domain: DVKVTQSSRYLVKRTGEKVFLECVQDMDHENMFWYRQDPGLGLRLIYFSYDVKMKEKGDIPEGYSVSREKKERFSLILESASTNQTSMYLCASSSPGGATEAFFGQGTRLTVV.